The next 3 T cell receptor beta chains were all read from a single sample in a study of blood T cell repertoires in COVID-19 (dated by TCRdb to 2018 to 2021). The method was the immunoSEQ multiplex PCR assay. TCRdb holds this immuneACCESS table with in-frame rearrangements only. Some clones are missing; in checked studies, unresolved V genes explain under half, and the rest has no known cause. The sample contains under 170,000 clones, 87% of them found a single time. Clones ranked in the top ten supply about 4% of the sample. The sequenced material came from peripheral blood. The receptors stem from a woman aged 60-75 years with active or convalescent COVID-19.

The V gene is TRBV3-1 (or the pseudogene TRBV3-2), the J gene TRBJ2-1, with 11 bases fitting TRBD2. V shed 5 bases and J 3 bases; nucleotides not matched to a gene: 6. The CDR3 loop spans 16 amino acids. Germline CDR1 is LGHDT and CDR2 is YNNKEL (reference sequence). The CDR3 sequence: CASSALAGGYYNEQFF. The CDR3 DNA reads as TGTGCCAGCAGCGCCCTAGCGGGGGGCTACTACAATGAGCAGTTCTTC.

The chain joins TRBV7-9 to TRBJ1-6; D possibly corresponds to TRBD1 (5 bases). The CDR3 extends over 15 amino acids. CDR1 is SEHNR, CDR2 FQNEAQ, per germline (reference sequence). V lost 5 bases and J lost 7, with 15 bases in between. CDR3 residues: CASSPRRGWNSPLHF. CDR3 nucleotides: TGTGCCAGCAGCCCCCGGCGGGGGTGGAATTCACCCCTCCACTTT.

This clone appeared once. The rearrangement uses TRBV7-2 and TRBJ1-2; tentatively, D is TRBD1 (6 bases). V was trimmed by 5 bases and J by 7 bases, leaving 17 bases between them. This CDR3 comprises 14 residues. Germline values: CDR1 SGHTA, CDR2 FQGNSA. This CDR3 reads CASSAPQGARGYTF. Written as DNA, the CDR3 is TGTGCCAGCAGCGCACCACAGGGTGCCCGTGGCTACACCTTC. Together with reference TRBV7-2 and TRBJ1-2, the CDR3 gives the full variable domain: GAGVSQSPSNKVTEKGKDVELRCDPISGHTALYWYRQSLGQGLEFLIYFQGNSAPDKSGLPSDRFSAERTGGSVSTLTIQRTQQEDSAVYLCASSAPQGARGYTFGSGTRLTVV.